The present TCR beta chain was sequenced within a study of T-cell memory formation after mild COVID-19. This clonotype has more than one count but fewer than ten. TCRdb re-called the 5' RACE reads with MiXCR, one entry per CDR3 protein. Here the sample spans about 540,000 distinct CDR3 sequences, about a fifth being singletons. The CDR3 spans 17 residues. Germline values: CDR1 MNHEY, CDR2 SMNVEV (reference sequence). V dropped 6 bases and J dropped 2 bases, with 23 bases sitting between them. The sequencing input was PBMCs or a T cell subset sorted from them (not recorded which). V and J are TRBV27 and TRBJ2-7, with D possibly TRBD1 on 5 matching bases. The receptor was derived from an adult woman who had mild COVID-19 (a few samples of this study predate the infection). Cell type and time point are not known. The CDR3 region has the DNA TGTGCCAGCAGCCTCCTAGGCCCGAGACAGCGAGCCTACGAGCAGTACTTC. Its protein is CASSLLGPRQRAYEQYF.